The rows below give T cell receptor beta chains drawn from one sample of a study of Ad26.COV2.S vaccination and SARS-CoV-2 variants. TCRdb's table, derived via immunoSEQ multiplex PCR, lists solely in-frame clones and lacks some. This sample has 43,000 or so clones, with 65% to 90% found just once. The source was peripheral blood, collected after recovery from COVID-19. These receptors were obtained from a human donor who had recovered from COVID-19. Each CDR3 is given with its conserved first and last residue. D genes are given only for firm matches. Clone size is given for some rows only: seen once, a few or many times, or a class if the clone is expanded.

j_call: TRBJ2-3
d_call: -
v_call: TRBV12-3/TRBV12-4
clone_size: -
cdr3_nt: TGTGCCAGCAGTTTAGGTACAGATACGCAGTATTTT
cdr3_aa: CASSLGTDTQYF

j_call: TRBJ2-1
d_call: -
v_call: TRBV5-6
clone_size: -
cdr3_nt: TGTGCCAGCAGCGCGGGACAGCTAAATGAGCAGTTCTTC
cdr3_aa: CASSAGQLNEQFF

j_call: TRBJ1-2
d_call: -
v_call: TRBV14
clone_size: -
cdr3_nt: TGTGCCAGCAGCCCGATCGGGCCTCCGGGGCTAGGCTACACCTTC
cdr3_aa: CASSPIGPPGLGYTF

j_call: TRBJ1-1
d_call: TRBD1
v_call: TRBV10-3
clone_size: -
cdr3_nt: TGTGCCATCAGTAGAATGACAGGGGCGAACACTGAAGCTTTCTTT
cdr3_aa: CAISRMTGANTEAFF

j_call: TRBJ2-1
d_call: -
v_call: TRBV6-2/TRBV6-3
clone_size: -
cdr3_nt: TGTGCCAGCAGTCGACAGGACAATGAGCAGTTCTTC
cdr3_aa: CASSRQDNEQFF

j_call: TRBJ1-1
d_call: TRBD1
v_call: TRBV4-1
clone_size: -
cdr3_nt: TGCGCCAGCAGCTACAGACAGGGTACATATACTGAAGCTTTCTTT
cdr3_aa: CASSYRQGTYTEAFF

j_call: TRBJ1-5
d_call: -
v_call: TRBV6-5
clone_size: few
cdr3_nt: TGTGCCAGCAGTTATGGGACGGGCGTTAGCAATCAGCCCCAGCATTTT
cdr3_aa: CASSYGTGVSNQPQHF

j_call: TRBJ2-7
d_call: TRBD1
v_call: TRBV6-4
clone_size: -
cdr3_nt: TGTGCCAGCAGTGACTATTCCGGGACAGGGGCCGAGCAGTACTTC
cdr3_aa: CASSDYSGTGAEQYF

j_call: TRBJ2-1
d_call: TRBD1
v_call: TRBV24-1
clone_size: -
cdr3_nt: TGTGCCACCAGTGACCGGACAGGCCAAGGAGGTTACAATGAGCAGTTCTTC
cdr3_aa: CATSDRTGQGGYNEQFF

j_call: TRBJ1-4
d_call: -
v_call: TRBV7-9
clone_size: -
cdr3_nt: TGTGCCATCGCCCAGGGTTTTGGTGAAAAACTGTTTTTT
cdr3_aa: CAIAQGFGEKLFF

j_call: TRBJ2-7
d_call: -
v_call: TRBV30
clone_size: -
cdr3_nt: TGTGCCTGGAGTTGGGACTGGAGCTACGAGCAGTACTTC
cdr3_aa: CAWSWDWSYEQYF

j_call: TRBJ2-2
d_call: -
v_call: TRBV9
clone_size: -
cdr3_nt: TGTGCCAGCAGCCCACCTCACCTAACCGGGGAGCTGTTTTTT
cdr3_aa: CASSPPHLTGELFF

j_call: TRBJ2-5
d_call: -
v_call: TRBV2
clone_size: -
cdr3_nt: TGTGCCAGCGGAGGGCCAGCGCTCGGTGAGACCCAGTACTTC
cdr3_aa: CASGGPALGETQYF

j_call: TRBJ2-7
d_call: -
v_call: TRBV6-1
clone_size: -
cdr3_nt: TGTGCCAGCAGTGTCCACCTCCCGACAGGCCCCTACGAGCAGTACTTC
cdr3_aa: CASSVHLPTGPYEQYF

j_call: TRBJ1-2
d_call: -
v_call: TRBV5-5
clone_size: -
cdr3_nt: TGTGCCAGCAGCCCCAACCCGGCCGGGTCTAACGCTAACTATGGCTACACCTTC
cdr3_aa: CASSPNPAGSNANYGYTF

j_call: TRBJ2-1
d_call: -
v_call: TRBV6-1
clone_size: -
cdr3_nt: TGTGCCAGCAGTGAACGCAGGGTCAGCCACAATGAGCAGTTCTTC
cdr3_aa: CASSERRVSHNEQFF

j_call: TRBJ2-5
d_call: TRBD2
v_call: TRBV6-6
clone_size: -
cdr3_nt: TGTGCCAGCAGTGCTAGCGGGAGGGGGGAGACCCAGTACTTC
cdr3_aa: CASSASGRGETQYF

j_call: TRBJ1-1
d_call: -
v_call: TRBV18
clone_size: -
cdr3_nt: TGTGCCAGCTCACCCATTGGGGTAGAAGTTAACACTGAAGCTTTCTTT
cdr3_aa: CASSPIGVEVNTEAFF

j_call: TRBJ2-3
d_call: TRBD1
v_call: TRBV29-1
clone_size: once
cdr3_nt: TGCAGCGTTAAAAAGGGGACAGGGGCGACAGATACGCAGTATTTT
cdr3_aa: CSVKKGTGATDTQYF

j_call: TRBJ2-3
d_call: -
v_call: TRBV27
clone_size: -
cdr3_nt: TGTGCCAGCAGGTCGAGGACTGATACGCAGTATTTT
cdr3_aa: CASRSRTDTQYF

j_call: TRBJ2-7
d_call: TRBD1
v_call: TRBV5-1
clone_size: -
cdr3_nt: TGCGCCAGCAGCTTAGGACAGGGGGCACAGTACGAGCAGTACTTC
cdr3_aa: CASSLGQGAQYEQYF